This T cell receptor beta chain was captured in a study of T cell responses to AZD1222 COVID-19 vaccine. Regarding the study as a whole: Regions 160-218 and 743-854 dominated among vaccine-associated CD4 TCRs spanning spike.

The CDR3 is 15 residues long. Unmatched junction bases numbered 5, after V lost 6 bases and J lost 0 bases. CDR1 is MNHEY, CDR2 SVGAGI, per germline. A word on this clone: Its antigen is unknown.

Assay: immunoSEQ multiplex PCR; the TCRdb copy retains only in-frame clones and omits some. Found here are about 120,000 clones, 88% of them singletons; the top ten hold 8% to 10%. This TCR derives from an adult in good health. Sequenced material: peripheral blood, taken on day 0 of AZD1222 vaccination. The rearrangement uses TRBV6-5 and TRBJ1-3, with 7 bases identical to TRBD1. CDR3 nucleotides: TGTGCCAGCAGCCGACAGGGTGACTCTGGAAACACCATATATTTT. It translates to CASSRQGDSGNTIYF.